This T cell receptor beta chain was identified during a study of blood T cells in healthy people across ages. Losses at the gene ends were 3 bases for V and 9 bases for J; bases not matched to a gene: 8. From germline, CDR1 is SGHRS and CDR2 YFSETQ. The CDR3 is 15 residues long. The second PCR ran about 6 to 11 cycles with a sample-barcoded 5' primer and J-beta primers. TCRdb reanalysed the 5' RACE reads using MiXCR and keeps one entry per CDR3 protein. Among 1.8 million or so distinct CDR3 sequences listed, 35% to 50% were seen once. The sequence came from a human donor in good health. The V and J genes are TRBV5-1 and TRBJ2-1; 11 bases match TRBD2. Sample: blood. The DNA for the CDR3 is TGCGCCAGCAGCTCCGGTGTTAGCGGGGGGGGTGAGCAGTTCTTC. It encodes CASSSGVSGGGEQFF.